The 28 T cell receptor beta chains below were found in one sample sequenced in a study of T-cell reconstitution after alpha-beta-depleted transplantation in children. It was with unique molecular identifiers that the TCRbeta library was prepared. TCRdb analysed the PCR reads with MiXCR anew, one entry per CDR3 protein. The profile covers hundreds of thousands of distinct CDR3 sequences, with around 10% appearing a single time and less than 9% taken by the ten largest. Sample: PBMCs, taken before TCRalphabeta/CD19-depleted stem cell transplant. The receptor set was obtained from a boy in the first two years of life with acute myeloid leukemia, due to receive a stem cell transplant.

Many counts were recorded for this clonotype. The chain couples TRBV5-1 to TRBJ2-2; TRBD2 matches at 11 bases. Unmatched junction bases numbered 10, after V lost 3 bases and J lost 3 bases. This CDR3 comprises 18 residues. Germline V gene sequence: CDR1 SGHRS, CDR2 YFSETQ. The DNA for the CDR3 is TGCGCCAGCAGCTCCATGTTAGCGGGAGGGCCTCACACCGGGGAGCTGTTTTTT. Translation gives CASSSMLAGGPHTGELFF.

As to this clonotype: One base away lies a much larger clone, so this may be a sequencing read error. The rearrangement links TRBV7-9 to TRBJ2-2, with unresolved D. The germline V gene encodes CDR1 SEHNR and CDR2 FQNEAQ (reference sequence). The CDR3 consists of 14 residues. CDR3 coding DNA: TGTGCCGGCAGCTTAGACGACATTTCCGGGGAGCTGTTTTTT. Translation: CAGSLDDISGELFF.

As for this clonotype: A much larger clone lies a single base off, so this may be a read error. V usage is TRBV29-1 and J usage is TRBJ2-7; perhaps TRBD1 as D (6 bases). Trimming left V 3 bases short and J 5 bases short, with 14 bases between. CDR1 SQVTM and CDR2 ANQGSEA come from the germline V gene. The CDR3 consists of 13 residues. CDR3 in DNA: TGCAGCGTTGATTTCACAGGGTATAACGAGCAGTACTTC. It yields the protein CSVDFTGYNEQYF.

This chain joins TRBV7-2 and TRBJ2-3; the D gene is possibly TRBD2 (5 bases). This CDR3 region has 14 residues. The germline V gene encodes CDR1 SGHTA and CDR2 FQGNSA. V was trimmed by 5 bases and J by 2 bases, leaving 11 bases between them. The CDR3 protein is CASSPRLYTDTQYF. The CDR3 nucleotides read TGTGCCAGCAGCCCTCGACTATACACAGATACGCAGTATTTT.

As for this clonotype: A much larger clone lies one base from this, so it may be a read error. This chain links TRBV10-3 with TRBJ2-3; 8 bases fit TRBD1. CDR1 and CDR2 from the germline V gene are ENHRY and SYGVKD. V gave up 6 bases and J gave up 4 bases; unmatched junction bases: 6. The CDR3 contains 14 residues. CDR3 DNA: TGTGCCATCAGGGGGACAGGAAGCGCAGATACGCAGTATTTT. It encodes CAIRGTGSADTQYF.

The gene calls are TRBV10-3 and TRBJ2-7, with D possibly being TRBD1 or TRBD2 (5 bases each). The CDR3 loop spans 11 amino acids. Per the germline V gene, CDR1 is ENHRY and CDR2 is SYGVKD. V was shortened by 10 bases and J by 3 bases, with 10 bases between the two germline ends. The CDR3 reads CATRDVYEQYF. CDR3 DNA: TGTGCCACCCGGGACGTCTACGAGCAGTACTTC.

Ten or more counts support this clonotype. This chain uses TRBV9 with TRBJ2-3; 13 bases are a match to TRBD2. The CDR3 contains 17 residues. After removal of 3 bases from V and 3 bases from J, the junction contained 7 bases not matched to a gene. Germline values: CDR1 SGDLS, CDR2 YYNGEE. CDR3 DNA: TGTGCCAGCAGCGCACCACTAGCGGGGGGGCCAACAGATACGCAGTATTTT. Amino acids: CASSAPLAGGPTDTQYF.

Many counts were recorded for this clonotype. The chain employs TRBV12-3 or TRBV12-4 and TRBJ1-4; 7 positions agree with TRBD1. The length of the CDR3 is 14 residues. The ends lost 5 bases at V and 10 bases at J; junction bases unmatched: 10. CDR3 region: CASSLQGKSGKLFF. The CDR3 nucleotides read TGTGCCAGCAGTCTACAGGGGAAATCGGGAAAACTGTTTTTT.

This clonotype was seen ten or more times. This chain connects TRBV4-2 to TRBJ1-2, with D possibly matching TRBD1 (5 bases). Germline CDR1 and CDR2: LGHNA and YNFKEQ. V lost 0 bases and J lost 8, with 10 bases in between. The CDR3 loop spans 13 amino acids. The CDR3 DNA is TGTGCCAGCAGCCAAGATCGAAGGGACGGCTACACCTTC. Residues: CASSQDRRDGYTF.

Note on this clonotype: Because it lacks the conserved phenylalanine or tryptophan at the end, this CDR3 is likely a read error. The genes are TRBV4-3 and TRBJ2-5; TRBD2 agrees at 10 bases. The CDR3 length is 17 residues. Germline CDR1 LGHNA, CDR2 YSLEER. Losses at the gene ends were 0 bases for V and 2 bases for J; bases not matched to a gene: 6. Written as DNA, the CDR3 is TGCGCCAGCAGCCAAGATGAAGCGGGAGGGCCTCAAGAGACCCAGTACTCC. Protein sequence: CASSQDEAGGPQETQYS.

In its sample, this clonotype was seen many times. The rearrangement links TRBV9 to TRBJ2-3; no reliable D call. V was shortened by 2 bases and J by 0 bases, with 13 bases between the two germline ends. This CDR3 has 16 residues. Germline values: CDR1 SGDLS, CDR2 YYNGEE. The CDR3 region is CASSVAGYPSTDTQYF. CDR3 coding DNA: TGTGCCAGCAGCGTCGCCGGGTACCCTAGCACAGATACGCAGTATTTT.

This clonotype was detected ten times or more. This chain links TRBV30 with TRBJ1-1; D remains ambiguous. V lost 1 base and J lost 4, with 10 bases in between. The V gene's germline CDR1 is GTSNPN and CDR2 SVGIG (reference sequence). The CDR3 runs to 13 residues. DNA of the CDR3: TGTGCCTGGAGTGCCAGCTGGGGCACTGAAGCTTTCTTT. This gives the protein CAWSASWGTEAFF.

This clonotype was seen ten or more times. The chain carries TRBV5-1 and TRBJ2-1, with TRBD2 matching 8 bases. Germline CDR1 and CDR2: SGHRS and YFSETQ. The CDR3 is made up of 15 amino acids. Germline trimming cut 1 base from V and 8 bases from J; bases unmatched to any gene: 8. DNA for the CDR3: TGCGCCAGCAGCTTGAGTCGGGGGGGCGGCGATGAGCAGTTCTTC. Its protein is CASSLSRGGGDEQFF. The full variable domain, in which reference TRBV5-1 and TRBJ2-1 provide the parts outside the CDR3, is KAGVTQTPRYLIKTRGQQVTLSCSPISGHRSVSWYQQTPGQGLQFLFEYFSETQRNKGNFPGRFSGRQFSNSRSEMNVSTLELGDSALYLCASSLSRGGGDEQFFGPGTRLTVL.

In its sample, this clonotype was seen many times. The CDR3: CASSQASGGLTDTQYF. CDR3 nucleotides: TGCGCCAGCAGCCAAGCTAGCGGGGGGCTCACAGATACGCAGTATTTT. J is TRBJ2-3 and V is TRBV4-1; TRBD2 aligns across 11 bases. Unmatched junction bases numbered 2, after V lost 1 base and J lost 2 bases. Germline CDR1 reads MGHRA; CDR2 reads YSYEKL. This CDR3 contains 16 residues.

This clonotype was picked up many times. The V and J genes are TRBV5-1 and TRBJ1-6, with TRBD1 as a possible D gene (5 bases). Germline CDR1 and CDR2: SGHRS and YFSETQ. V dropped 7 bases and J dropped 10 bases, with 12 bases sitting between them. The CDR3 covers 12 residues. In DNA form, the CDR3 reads TGCGCCAGCCGGGACGGACCATCACCCCTCCACTTT. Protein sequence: CASRDGPSPLHF.

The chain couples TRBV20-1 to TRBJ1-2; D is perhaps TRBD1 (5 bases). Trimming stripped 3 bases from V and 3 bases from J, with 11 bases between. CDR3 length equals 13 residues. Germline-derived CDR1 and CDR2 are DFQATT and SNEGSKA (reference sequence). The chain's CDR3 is CSARTAGDYGYTF. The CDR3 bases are TGCAGTGCTAGGACAGCGGGCGACTATGGCTACACCTTC.

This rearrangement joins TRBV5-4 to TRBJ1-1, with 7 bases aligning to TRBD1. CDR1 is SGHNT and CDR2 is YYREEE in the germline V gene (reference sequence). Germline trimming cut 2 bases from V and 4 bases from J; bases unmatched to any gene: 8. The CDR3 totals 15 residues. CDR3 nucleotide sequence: TGTGCCAGCAGCTTTGGAACAGGGGAACGCACTGAAGCTTTCTTT. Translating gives CASSFGTGERTEAFF.

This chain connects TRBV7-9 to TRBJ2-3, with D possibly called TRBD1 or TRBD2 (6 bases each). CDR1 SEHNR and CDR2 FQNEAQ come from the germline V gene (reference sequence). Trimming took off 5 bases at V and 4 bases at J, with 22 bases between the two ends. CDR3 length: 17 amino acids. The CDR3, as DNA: TGTGCCAGCAGCCCCGACAATCTGGGGGGCGCGGCAGATACGCAGTATTTT. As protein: CASSPDNLGGAADTQYF.

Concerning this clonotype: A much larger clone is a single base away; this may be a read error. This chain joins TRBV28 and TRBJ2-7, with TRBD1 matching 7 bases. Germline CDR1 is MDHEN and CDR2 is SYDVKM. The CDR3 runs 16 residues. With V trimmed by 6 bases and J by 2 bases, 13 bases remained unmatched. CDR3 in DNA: TGTGCCAGCAGCCATCTCCGGGACAGTGAGCCCTACGAGCAGTACTTC. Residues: CASSHLRDSEPYEQYF.

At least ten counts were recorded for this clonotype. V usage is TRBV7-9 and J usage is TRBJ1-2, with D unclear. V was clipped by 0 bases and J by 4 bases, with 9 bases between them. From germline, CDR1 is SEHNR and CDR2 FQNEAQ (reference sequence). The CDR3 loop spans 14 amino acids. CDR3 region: CASSLAGNFYGYTF. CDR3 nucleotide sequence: TGTGCCAGCAGCTTAGCAGGGAACTTCTATGGCTACACCTTC.

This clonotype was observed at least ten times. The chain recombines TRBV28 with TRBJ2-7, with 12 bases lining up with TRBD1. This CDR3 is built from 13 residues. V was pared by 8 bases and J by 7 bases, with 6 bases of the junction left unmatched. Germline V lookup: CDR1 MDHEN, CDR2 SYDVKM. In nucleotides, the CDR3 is TGTGCCAGCGGGGGACAGGGGGCGAGGGAGCAGTACTTC. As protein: CASGGQGAREQYF.

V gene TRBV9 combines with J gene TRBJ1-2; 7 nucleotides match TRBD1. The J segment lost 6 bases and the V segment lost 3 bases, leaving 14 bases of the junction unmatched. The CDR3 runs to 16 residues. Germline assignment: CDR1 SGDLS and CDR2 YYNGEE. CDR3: CASSDRQGAGFNGYTF. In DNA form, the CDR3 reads TGTGCCAGCAGCGATCGACAGGGCGCGGGGTTTAATGGCTACACCTTC.

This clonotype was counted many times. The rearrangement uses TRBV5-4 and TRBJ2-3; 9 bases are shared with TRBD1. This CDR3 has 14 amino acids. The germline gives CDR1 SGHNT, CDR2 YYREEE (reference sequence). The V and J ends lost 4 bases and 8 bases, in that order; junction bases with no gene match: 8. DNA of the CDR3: TGTGCCAGCAGCACAGGGGGCAGCGGGGTTACGCAGTATTTT. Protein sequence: CASSTGGSGVTQYF. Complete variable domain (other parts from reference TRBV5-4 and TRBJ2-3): ETGVTQSPTHLIKTRGQQVTLRCSSQSGHNTVSWYQQALGQGPQFIFQYYREEENGRGNFPPRFSGLQFPNYSSELNVNALELDDSALYLCASSTGGSGVTQYFGPGTRLTVL.

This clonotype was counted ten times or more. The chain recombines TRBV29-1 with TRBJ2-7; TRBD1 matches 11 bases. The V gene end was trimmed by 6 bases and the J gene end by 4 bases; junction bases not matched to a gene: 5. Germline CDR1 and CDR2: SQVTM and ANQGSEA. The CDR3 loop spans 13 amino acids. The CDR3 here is CSVRTGGLYEQYF. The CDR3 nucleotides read TGCAGCGTAAGGACAGGGGGCTTGTACGAGCAGTACTTC.

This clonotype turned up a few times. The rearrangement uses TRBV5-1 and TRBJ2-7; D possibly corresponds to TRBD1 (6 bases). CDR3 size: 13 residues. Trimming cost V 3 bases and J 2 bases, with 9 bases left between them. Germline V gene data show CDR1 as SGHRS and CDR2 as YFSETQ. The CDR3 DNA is TGCGCCAGCAGCTGGGACAAGCCCTACGAGCAGTACTTC. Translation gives CASSWDKPYEQYF.

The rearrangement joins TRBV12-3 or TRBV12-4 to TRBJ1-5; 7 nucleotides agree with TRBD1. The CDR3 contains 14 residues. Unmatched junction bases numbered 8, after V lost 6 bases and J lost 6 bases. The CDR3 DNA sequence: TGTGCCAGCAGACTTGGGACAGCCGCTCAGCCCCAGCATTTT. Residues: CASRLGTAAQPQHF.

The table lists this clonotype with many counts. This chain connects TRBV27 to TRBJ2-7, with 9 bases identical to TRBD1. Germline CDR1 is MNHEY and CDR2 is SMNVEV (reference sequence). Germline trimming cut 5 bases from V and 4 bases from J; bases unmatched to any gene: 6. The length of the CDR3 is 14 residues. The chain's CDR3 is CASSHTGQGYEQYF. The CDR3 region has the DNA TGTGCCAGCAGTCATACGGGACAGGGTTACGAGCAGTACTTC.

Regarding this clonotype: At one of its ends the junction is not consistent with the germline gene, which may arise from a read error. CDR3 protein: CASSLGQGTDTRYF. The CDR3 coding sequence is TGTGCCAGCAGCCTGGGACAGGGCACAGATACGCGGTATTTT. The rearrangement uses TRBV4-2 and TRBJ2-3; TRBD1 matches 9 bases. The CDR3 has 14 residues. Germline lookup yields CDR1 LGHNA and CDR2 YNFKEQ.